Below are 18 T cell receptor beta chains sequenced from a single sample in a study of T cells after yellow fever vaccination. TCRdb re-called the 5' RACE reads with MiXCR, one entry per CDR3 protein. The sample records about 320,000 distinct CDR3 sequences, around 11% being singletons. Sequencing was performed on CD4+ T cells sorted from PBMCs, taken 45 days after the yellow fever booster vaccination. These receptors all come from a young man who received the YFV17D yellow fever vaccine.

The genes are TRBV12-3 or TRBV12-4 and TRBJ2-5; possibly TRBD1 for D (5 bases). This CDR3 has 13 residues. Trimming stripped 7 bases from V and 1 base from J, with 10 bases between. The CDR3 region has the DNA TGTGCCAGCACCGACAGCTTCCAAGAGACCCAGTACTTC. The encoded protein is CASTDSFQETQYF.

This chain uses TRBV6-6 with TRBJ2-2; D is possibly TRBD2 (5 bases). CDR1 MNHNY and CDR2 SVGAGI come from the germline V gene (reference sequence). V was cut by 2 bases and J by 4 bases, with 14 bases left in between. The CDR3 has 16 amino acids. The CDR3 sequence is CASSYGGLGSTGELFF. The CDR3 DNA is TGTGCCAGCAGTTACGGAGGATTGGGTTCCACCGGGGAGCTGTTTTTT.

The chain has TRBV6-5 and TRBJ2-1; D is ambiguous. The CDR3 has 13 residues. Trimming removed 0 bases from V and 7 bases from J, with 7 bases in between. Germline V CDR1 and CDR2: MNHEY, SVGAGI. The CDR3 DNA reads as TGTGCCAGCAGTTACTCGTATCAGAATGAGCAGTTCTTC. This translates into CASSYSYQNEQFF.

This clonotype was seen at least ten times. The J gene is TRBJ1-6, the V gene TRBV5-6, with D hard to call. V lost 1 base, J lost 0 bases, and 11 bases lay in between. The CDR3 sequence is 17 residues long. The germline V gene encodes CDR1 SGHDT and CDR2 YYEEEE. The CDR3 loop is CASSLFGMSSYNSPLHF. Here the CDR3 DNA reads TGTGCCAGCAGCTTGTTCGGGATGAGCTCCTATAATTCACCCCTCCACTTT.

The genes are TRBV7-9 and TRBJ1-1; the D is unclear. The CDR3 is 13 amino acids. Germline V CDR1 and CDR2: SEHNR, FQNEAQ (reference sequence). V was cut by 1 base and J by 6 bases, with 9 bases left in between. The CDR3 spells CASSLVQKAEAFF. CDR3 nucleotide sequence: TGTGCCAGCAGCTTAGTTCAGAAGGCTGAAGCTTTCTTT.

The sample holds many counts of this clonotype. This chain uses TRBV20-1 with TRBJ2-7, with a possible D match to TRBD1 (6 bases). The CDR3 loop spans 14 amino acids. Germline V gene lookup returns CDR1 DFQATT and CDR2 SNEGSKA (reference sequence). With 5 bases removed from V and 0 bases from J, the gap between germline ends came to 14 bases. CDR3 region: CSAGATGSSYEQYF. The CDR3 DNA is TGCAGTGCTGGCGCGACAGGTAGCTCCTACGAGCAGTACTTC.

This clonotype was seen ten or more times. The rearrangement uses TRBV4-3 and TRBJ1-5; tentative D call: TRBD1 (6 bases). CDR1 and CDR2 (germline): LGHNA, YSLEER. The CDR3 extends over 15 amino acids. V was shortened by 0 bases and J by 7 bases, with 13 bases between the two germline ends. The CDR3, as DNA: TGCGCCAGCAGCCAAGAGTGGCAGGGGAGACAGCCCCAGCATTTT. Residues: CASSQEWQGRQPQHF.

The rearrangement uses TRBV11-3 and TRBJ1-1, with D possibly TRBD1 on 6 matching bases. The germline gives CDR1 SGHNT, CDR2 YENEEA. The CDR3 loop spans 15 amino acids. V lost 1 base and J 5 bases, leaving 14 bases between the germline ends. CDR3 in amino acids: CASSLGGAMSTEAFF. DNA of the CDR3: TGTGCCAGCAGCTTAGGGGGGGCTATGAGTACTGAAGCTTTCTTT. The variable domain in full, completed from reference TRBV11-3 and TRBJ1-1, reads EAGVVQSPRYKIIEKKQPVAFWCNPISGHNTLYWYLQNLGQGPELLIRYENEEAVDDSQLPKDRFSAERLKGVDSTLKIQPAELGDSAVYLCASSLGGAMSTEAFFGQGTRLTVV.

This clonotype has more than one count but fewer than ten. The chain has TRBV12-3 or TRBV12-4 and TRBJ1-3, with TRBD1 matching over 7 bases. The CDR3 sequence is 17 residues long. With 6 bases clipped from V and 0 bases from J, the junction kept 11 bases outside the gene matches. The CDR3 nucleotides read TGTGCCAGCAGGCCGGGCACAGGGGTTCCCTCTGGAAACACCATATATTTT. It is translated as CASRPGTGVPSGNTIYF.

This clonotype turned up a few times. This rearrangement joins TRBV7-9 to TRBJ2-2; 8 bases are a match to TRBD1. CDR1 is SEHNR and CDR2 is FQNEAQ in the germline V gene (reference sequence). Trimming took 5 bases from V and 3 from J; bases not matched to a gene: 11. The CDR3 runs to 17 residues. In DNA form, the CDR3 reads TGTGCCAGCAGCCCCCTCGACAGGGGACTTGACACCGGGGAGCTGTTTTTT. Protein sequence: CASSPLDRGLDTGELFF.

This chain links TRBV5-4 with TRBJ2-4; no clear D. Per the germline V gene, CDR1 is SGHNT and CDR2 is YYREEE (reference sequence). V lost 1 base and J lost 0, with 5 bases in between. This CDR3 has 14 residues. The CDR3 here is CASSLPQAKNIQYF. The CDR3 bases are TGTGCCAGCAGCTTGCCCCAAGCCAAAAACATTCAGTACTTC.

This clonotype has more than one count but fewer than ten. The chain uses TRBV4-2 and TRBJ1-4, with TRBD1 as a possible D gene (6 bases). Per germline, CDR1 LGHNA and CDR2 YNFKEQ. This CDR3 is built from 16 residues. V shed 0 bases and J shed 5 bases, with 13 bases lying between them. CDR3 DNA sequence: TGTGCCAGCAGCCAAGATCTACAAGGGGGAAATGAAAAACTGTTTTTT. Protein: CASSQDLQGGNEKLFF.

J is TRBJ1-6 and V is TRBV9, with 7 bases identical to TRBD1. CDR1 is SGDLS, CDR2 YYNGEE, per germline. This CDR3 comprises 16 residues. V lost 3 bases to trimming and J lost 8 bases; unmatched junction nucleotides: 11. This CDR3 reads CASSAQGELVHSPLHF. CDR3 DNA: TGTGCCAGCAGCGCCCAGGGGGAATTAGTCCATTCACCCCTCCACTTT.

A few counts support this clonotype. The chain has TRBV28 and TRBJ2-3, with 11 bases lining up with TRBD2. Germline V lookup: CDR1 MDHEN, CDR2 SYDVKM. The CDR3 has 19 residues. J was trimmed by 2 bases and V by 3 bases; bases with no gene match: 13. The DNA of the CDR3 is TGTGCCAGCAGTTTGCTGATGGAGGCTAGCGGGGGGTCCACAGATACGCAGTATTTT. Translating it yields CASSLLMEASGGSTDTQYF.

The chain links TRBV7-2 to TRBJ2-1; either TRBD1 or TRBD2 may supply D (6 bases each). Germline assignment: CDR1 SGHTA and CDR2 FQGNSA. V was pared by 5 bases and J by 10 bases, with 18 bases between. The CDR3 has 14 residues. The CDR3 DNA sequence: TGTGCCAGCAGCCTACCCCGCACAGGGAGGGAGCAGTTCTTC. Translated: CASSLPRTGREQFF.

This clonotype was observed a few times. The gene calls are TRBV2 and TRBJ2-5; D possibly corresponds to TRBD1 (5 bases). Germline V gene sequence: CDR1 SNHLY, CDR2 FYNNEI. Trimming stripped 7 bases from V and 4 bases from J, with 10 bases between. The CDR3 spans 12 residues. CDR3 sequence reads: CASTTTGETQYF. For the CDR3, the DNA is TGTGCCAGCACCACAACAGGAGAGACCCAGTACTTC.

The V and J genes are TRBV7-8 and TRBJ2-1; perhaps TRBD2 as D (6 bases). The V end was cut by 2 bases, the J end by 10 bases, with 33 bases between. Germline V gene data show CDR1 as SGHVS and CDR2 as FQNEAQ. This CDR3 has 20 residues. DNA for the CDR3: TGTGCCAGCAGCTTACTAACTAGAGGCCGGAGGGACGAAGTAGACCTGGAGCAGTTCTTC. This encodes CASSLLTRGRRDEVDLEQFF. The variable domain in full, with the rest retrieved from reference TRBV7-8 and TRBJ2-1, is GAGVSQSPRYKVAKRGQDVALRCDPISGHVSLFWYQQALGQGPEFLTYFQNEAQLDKSGLPSDRFFAERPEGSVSTLKIQRTQQEDSAVYLCASSLLTRGRRDEVDLEQFFGPGTRLTVL.

This clonotype has a handful of counts. This CDR3 reads CASSGDYTEAFF. Written as DNA, the CDR3 is TGTGCCAGCAGTGGGGACTACACTGAAGCTTTCTTT. V gene TRBV2 combines with J gene TRBJ1-1; possible D gene TRBD1, 5 bases. This CDR3 has 12 residues. V lost 4 bases and J 3 bases, leaving 6 bases between the germline ends. In germline, CDR1 is SNHLY, CDR2 FYNNEI.